This TCR beta chain was found in a study of control samples from healthy donors and cancer patients. The CDR3 covers 15 residues. Trimming pared 0 bases from V and 0 bases from J, leaving 8 bases between. Germline loops: CDR1 MNHEY, CDR2 SVGAGI. Profiling relied on immunoSEQ multiplex PCR, and the TCRdb table lists in-frame clones only, not all of them. The sample lists about 170,000 clones, 90% to 95% occurring once. Note on this clone: Other nucleotide sequences from this sample produce the same CDR3.

This sequence originates from a woman in her twenties or thirties in good health. The specimen sequenced was blood. The chain couples TRBV6-5 to TRBJ1-1; weak D call: TRBD1 (5 bases). The CDR3 is CASSYSDTVNTEAFF. Here the CDR3 DNA reads TGTGCCAGCAGTTACTCGGACACAGTGAACACTGAAGCTTTCTTT.